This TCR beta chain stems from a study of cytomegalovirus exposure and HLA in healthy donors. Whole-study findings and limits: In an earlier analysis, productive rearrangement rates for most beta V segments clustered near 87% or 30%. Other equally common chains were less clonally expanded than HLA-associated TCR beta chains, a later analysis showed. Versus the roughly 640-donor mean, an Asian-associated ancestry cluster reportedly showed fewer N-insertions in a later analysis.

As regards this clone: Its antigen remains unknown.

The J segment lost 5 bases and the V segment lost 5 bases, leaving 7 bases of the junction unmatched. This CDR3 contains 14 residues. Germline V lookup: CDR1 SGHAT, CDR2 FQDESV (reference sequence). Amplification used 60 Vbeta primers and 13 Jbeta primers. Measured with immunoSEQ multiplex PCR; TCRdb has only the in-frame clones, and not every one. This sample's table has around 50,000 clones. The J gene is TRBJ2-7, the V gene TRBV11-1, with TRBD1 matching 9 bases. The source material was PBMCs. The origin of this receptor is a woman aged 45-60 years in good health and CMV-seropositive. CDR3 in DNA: TGTGCCAGCAGCCTCGGGACAGGGACCCACGAGCAGTACTTC. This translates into CASSLGTGTHEQYF.